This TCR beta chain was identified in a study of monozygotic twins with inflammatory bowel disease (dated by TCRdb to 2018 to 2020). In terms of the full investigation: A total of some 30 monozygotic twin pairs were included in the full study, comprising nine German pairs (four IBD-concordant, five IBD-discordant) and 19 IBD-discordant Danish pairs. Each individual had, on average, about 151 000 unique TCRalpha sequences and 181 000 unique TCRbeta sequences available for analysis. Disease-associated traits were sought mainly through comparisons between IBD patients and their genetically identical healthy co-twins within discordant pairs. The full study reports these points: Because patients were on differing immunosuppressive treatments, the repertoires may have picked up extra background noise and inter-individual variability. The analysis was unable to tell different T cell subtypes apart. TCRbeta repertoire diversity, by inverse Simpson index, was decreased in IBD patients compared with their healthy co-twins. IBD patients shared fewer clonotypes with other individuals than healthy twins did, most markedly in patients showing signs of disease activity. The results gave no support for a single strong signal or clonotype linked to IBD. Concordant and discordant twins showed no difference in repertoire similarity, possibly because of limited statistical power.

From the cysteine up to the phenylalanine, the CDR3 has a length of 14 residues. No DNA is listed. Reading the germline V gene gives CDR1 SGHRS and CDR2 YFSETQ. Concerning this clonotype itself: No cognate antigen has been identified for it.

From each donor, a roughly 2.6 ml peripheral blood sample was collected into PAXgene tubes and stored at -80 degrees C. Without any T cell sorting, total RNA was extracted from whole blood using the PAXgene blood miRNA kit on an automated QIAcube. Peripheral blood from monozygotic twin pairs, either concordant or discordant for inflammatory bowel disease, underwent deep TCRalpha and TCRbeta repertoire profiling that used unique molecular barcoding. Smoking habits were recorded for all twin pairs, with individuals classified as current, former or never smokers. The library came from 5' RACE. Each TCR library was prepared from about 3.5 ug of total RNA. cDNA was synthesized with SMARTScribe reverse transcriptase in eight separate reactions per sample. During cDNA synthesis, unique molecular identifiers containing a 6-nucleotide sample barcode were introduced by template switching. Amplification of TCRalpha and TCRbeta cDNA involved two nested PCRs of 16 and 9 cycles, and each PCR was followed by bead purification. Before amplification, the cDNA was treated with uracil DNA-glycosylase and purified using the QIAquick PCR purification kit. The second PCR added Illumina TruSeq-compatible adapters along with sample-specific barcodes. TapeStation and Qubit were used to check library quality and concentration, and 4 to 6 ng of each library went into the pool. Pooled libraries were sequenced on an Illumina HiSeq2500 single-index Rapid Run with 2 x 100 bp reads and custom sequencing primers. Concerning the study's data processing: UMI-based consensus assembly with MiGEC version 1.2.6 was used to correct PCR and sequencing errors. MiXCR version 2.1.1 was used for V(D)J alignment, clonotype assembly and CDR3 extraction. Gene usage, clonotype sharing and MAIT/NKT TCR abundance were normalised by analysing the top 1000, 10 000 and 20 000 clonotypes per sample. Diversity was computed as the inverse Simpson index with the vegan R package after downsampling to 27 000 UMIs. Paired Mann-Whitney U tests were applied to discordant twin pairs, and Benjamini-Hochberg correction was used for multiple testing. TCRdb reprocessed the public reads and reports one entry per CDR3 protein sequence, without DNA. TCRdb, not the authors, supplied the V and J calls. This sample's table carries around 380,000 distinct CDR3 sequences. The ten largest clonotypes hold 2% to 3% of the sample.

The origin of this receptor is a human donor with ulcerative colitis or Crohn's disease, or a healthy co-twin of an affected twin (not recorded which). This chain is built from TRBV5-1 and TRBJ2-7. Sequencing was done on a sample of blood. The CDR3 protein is CASSTQTGLDEQYF.